Listed below are T cell receptor beta chains from one sample, sequenced in a study of blood T cells in healthy people across ages. TCRdb processed the 5' RACE reads anew with MiXCR; each CDR3 protein has one entry. The sample contains approximately 900,000 distinct CDR3 sequences, roughly 50% of which appear only once. The sample consisted of blood. These receptors were obtained from a man aged 25-45 years in good health. Both conserved end residues are trimmed from each CDR3. The order of the fields is clone size, J gene, V gene, CDR3 protein. Size tells how often a clone was seen (once, few, many) or the class of an expanded clone, and some rows leave it out.

>-|TRBJ2-5|TRBV27
ASRGRGTGGLVGETQY
>-|TRBJ1-2|TRBV25-1
ASSEYGQGATGYT
>-|TRBJ1-4|TRBV10-2
ASSDPWTAATNEKLF
>-|TRBJ1-6|TRBV6-4
ASSQTGGDVGSYNSPLH
>-|TRBJ2-7|TRBV5-1
ASSHPADRPTYEQY
>few|TRBJ2-7|TRBV7-9
ASRYYEQY
>few|TRBJ2-1|TRBV3-1
ASSHVTSGGSDEQF
>few|TRBJ1-4|TRBV6-5
ASSYSYRGVEKLF
>once|TRBJ2-3|TRBV29-1
SVDRDTDTQY
>-|TRBJ1-5|TRBV12-3/TRBV12-4
ASSLKGKQPQH
>few|TRBJ2-1|TRBV6-2/TRBV6-3
ASQRNSNEQF
>-|TRBJ1-1|TRBV6-1
ASSEFWDGKRNTEAF
>few|TRBJ2-2|TRBV2
ASSGTRNTGELF
>-|TRBJ1-3|TRBV4-3
ASSQDPARGPGNTIY
>-|TRBJ2-3|TRBV4-1
ASSQVMTREPTDTQY
>few|TRBJ1-5|TRBV4-2
ASSQSTGGSQPQH
>-|TRBJ2-1|TRBV6-2/TRBV6-3
ASRSRGGARGNEQF
>-|TRBJ2-5|TRBV29-1
SVYGGTQETQY
>-|TRBJ2-3|TRBV10-3
AISDSGGSHGGTQY
>-|TRBJ1-2|TRBV7-9
ASSLGVREYYGYT
>few|TRBJ1-4|TRBV12-3/TRBV12-4
ASKRQGTGNEKLF
>once|TRBJ1-2|TRBV20-1
SGGEATNYGYT
>-|TRBJ1-1|TRBV29-1
SVDSGGSEAF
>-|TRBJ2-3|TRBV12-3/TRBV12-4
ASSLRGGGSRTDTQY
>-|TRBJ2-4|TRBV9
ASSVETGGVKNIQY
>-|TRBJ1-5|TRBV10-3
AISESGDGNQPQH
>-|TRBJ2-5|TRBV18
ASSPPVVAGETQY
>-|TRBJ1-5|TRBV29-1
SGFGDRVSNQPQH
>-|TRBJ2-3|TRBV3-1
ASSRQGEGDTQY
>-|TRBJ2-1|TRBV4-2
ASSQDQLAMGRNEQF